This TCR beta chain was sequenced during a study of T-cell memory formation after mild COVID-19. Constant-segment-primed 5'RACE gave TCR alpha and TCR beta cDNA libraries with sample barcodes and UMIs. Via MiXCR, TCRdb re-called the 5' RACE reads, giving one row per CDR3 protein. The table includes about 400,000 distinct CDR3 sequences, 13% to 15% detected once. Trimming removed 0 bases from V and 4 bases from J, with 12 bases in between. The germline V gene has CDR1 SGHRS and CDR2 YFSETQ. The CDR3 totals 15 residues. Study-wide results and limits: CD4+ contracting clones were found mainly in CM and EM, and CD8+ ones in EMRA. Later expanders leaned toward CD4+, whereas clones contracting from day 15 to 85 were balanced CD4/CD8.

Comments on this clonotype: The antigen is undetermined.

Sequences were obtained from PBMCs or a T cell subset sorted from them (not recorded which). The chain is built from TRBV5-1 and TRBJ2-3; the D is unclear. The receptor was derived from a man younger than 35 who had mild COVID-19 (a few samples of this study predate the infection). Cell type and time point are not known. The CDR3 nucleotides read TGCGCCAGCAGCTTGGTGGCCAGCTCGGCAGATACGCAGTATTTT. This sequence encodes CASSLVASSADTQYF.